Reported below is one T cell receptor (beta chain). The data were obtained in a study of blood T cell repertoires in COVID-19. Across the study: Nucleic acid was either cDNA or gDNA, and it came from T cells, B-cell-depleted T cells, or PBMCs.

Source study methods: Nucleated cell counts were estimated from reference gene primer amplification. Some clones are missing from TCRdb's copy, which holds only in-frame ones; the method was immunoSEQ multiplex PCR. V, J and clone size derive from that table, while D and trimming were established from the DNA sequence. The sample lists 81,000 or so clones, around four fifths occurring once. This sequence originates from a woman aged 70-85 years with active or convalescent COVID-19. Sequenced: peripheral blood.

The CDR3 nucleotides are TGTGCCAGCAGTGATCAGAACACCATATATTTT. Translation: CASSDQNTIYF. This chain joins TRBV2 and TRBJ1-3, with D uncertain. Germline CDR1 SNHLY, CDR2 FYNNEI. This CDR3 spans 11 amino acids. Trimming took 3 bases from V and 7 from J, leaving 4 bases between them.